A single sample gave rise to the 9 T cell receptor beta chains below, sequenced in a study of blood T cell repertoires in COVID-19. Clones were sequenced by immunoSEQ multiplex PCR, and TCRdb holds only the in-frame ones, with some missing. The sample contains roughly 420,000 clones, around 89% of which appear only once. Sequenced material: PBMCs or T cells enriched from blood (not recorded which). These receptors were taken from a woman in her 30s with acute COVID-19.

The DNA for the CDR3 is TGTGCCAGCAGTCATACAGGGAACACTGAAGCTTTCTTT. Amino acids: CASSHTGNTEAFF. The chain uses TRBV7-9 and TRBJ1-1; D perhaps matches TRBD1 (5 bases). The V gene lost 6 bases and the J gene lost 1 base, with 9 bases spanning the gap. Looked up from germline, CDR1 is SEHNR and CDR2 is FQNEAQ (reference sequence). The CDR3 is 13 residues long.

The chain combines TRBV12-3 or TRBV12-4 with TRBJ1-2, with unresolved D. V lost 8 bases and J lost 8, with 12 bases in between. The CDR3 loop spans 11 amino acids. The CDR3 region has the DNA TGTGCCAGCCGCCGCCCGGAGGGCTACACCTTC. Its translation is CASRRPEGYTF.

J is TRBJ1-2 and V is TRBV3-1 (or the pseudogene TRBV3-2), with a possible D match to TRBD1 (6 bases). This CDR3 contains 14 residues. Trimming pared 1 base from V and 6 bases from J, leaving 12 bases between. Germline CDR1 and CDR2: LGHDT and YNNKEL (reference sequence). The CDR3 DNA reads as TGTGCCAGCAGCCAAGTGTCAGGGGTTGATGGCTACACCTTC. Encoded protein: CASSQVSGVDGYTF.

The V call is TRBV10-1, the J call TRBJ1-1, with D tentatively TRBD1 (5 bases). V was trimmed by 0 bases and J by 1 base, leaving 15 bases between them. CDR1 and CDR2 from the germline V gene are WNHNN and SYGVQD (reference sequence). The CDR3 is made up of 17 amino acids. CDR3 nucleotides: TGCGCCAGCAGTGAGTCTGGCAGGGAGGGTCGGAACACTGAAGCTTTCTTT. Translated, it gives CASSESGREGRNTEAFF.

This chain connects TRBV28 to TRBJ1-2; possible D gene TRBD1, 6 bases. Per germline, CDR1 MDHEN and CDR2 SYDVKM. The CDR3 has 14 amino acids. V was pared by 3 bases and J by 5 bases, with 13 bases between. This chain's CDR3 is CASSFTGGAYGYTF. CDR3 nucleotides: TGTGCCAGCAGTTTCACTGGGGGCGCGTATGGCTACACCTTC.

This chain joins TRBV19 and TRBJ1-5, with D possibly matching TRBD1 (6 bases). The ends were cut back, 6 bases at V and 4 bases at J, with 10 bases in the middle. The CDR3 covers 13 residues. Germline V gene sequence: CDR1 LNHDA, CDR2 SQIVND (reference sequence). CDR3 bases: TGTGCCAGTAGGAACAGGGAGAATCAGCCCCAGCATTTT. Amino acids: CASRNRENQPQHF.

The chain joins TRBV30 to TRBJ2-6, with 10 bases identical to TRBD1. CDR3 size: 17 residues. V lost 5 bases, J lost 1 base, and 8 bases stayed unmatched. Germline values: CDR1 GTSNPN, CDR2 SVGIG (reference sequence). The DNA for the CDR3 is TGTGCCTGGTCAAGCGGGACAGGGGCGTCTGGGGCCAACGTCCTGACTTTC. It translates to CAWSSGTGASGANVLTF.

J is TRBJ2-5 and V is TRBV6-1; TRBD1 matches at 7 bases. J was trimmed by 4 bases and V by 1 base; bases with no gene match: 6. This CDR3 spans 15 amino acids. The germline CDR1 and CDR2 sequences are MNHNS and SASEGT. The CDR3 is CASSEENRGGETQYF. Here the CDR3 DNA reads TGTGCCAGCAGTGAAGAGAACAGGGGCGGAGAGACCCAGTACTTC.

The V and J genes are TRBV29-1 and TRBJ2-3; D unresolved. Germline CDR1 reads SQVTM; CDR2 reads ANQGSEA. V dropped 7 bases and J dropped 10 bases, with 15 bases sitting between them. CDR3 length equals 11 residues. The CDR3 sequence is CSAERRSSQYF. In DNA form, the CDR3 reads TGCAGCGCAGAACGGCGGTCATCGCAGTATTTT.